This entry features one T cell receptor beta chain sequence. The V segment lost 4 bases and the J segment 3 bases; nucleotides outside the gene matches: 4. There are 14 residues in the CDR3. Germline V gives CDR1 WSHSY, CDR2 SAAADI. The record originates from a study of blood T cell repertoires in COVID-19. Study-level background: PBMCs, B-cell-depleted T cells, or T cells were the source of the cDNA or gDNA that made up the material.

In the authors' workflow: Estimated nucleated cell counts came from reference gene primer amplification. TCRdb's table, derived via immunoSEQ multiplex PCR, lists solely in-frame clones and lacks some. V, J and clone size reflect that table, while D and trimming were determined from the DNA. This sample has hundreds of thousands of clones, with about 86% found just once. The sequenced sample consisted of peripheral blood. The chain links TRBV10-2 to TRBJ2-3; 7 positions match TRBD2. This TCR came from a woman aged 45-65 years with acute or convalescent COVID-19. CDR3 sequence reads: CASSVGGKTDTQYF. The CDR3 DNA follows: TGCGCCAGCAGTGTGGGAGGGAAGACAGATACGCAGTATTTT.